This T cell receptor (beta chain) was identified in a study of HIV-infected patients and healthy controls. Study conclusions and caveats: Untreated HIV+ repertoires had roughly threefold fewer distinct CDR3s and lower Shannon diversity than healthy controls.

This clonotype was seen ten or more times. The antigen is unknown. cDNA was made from about 500 ng RNA using alpha and beta constant primers. Each of the alpha and beta chains got its own library through chain-specific third strand synthesis with indices. A roughly 21-cycle PCR with P5s and P7 primers followed a short adapter-adding first PCR. Using its own MiXCR run on the 5' RACE reads, TCRdb lists one record per CDR3 protein. The repertoire has some 9,800 distinct CDR3 sequences, approximately 8.2% of them found once; the top ten carry roughly 3.4%. V shed 0 bases, J shed 2 bases, and the junction held 7 bases outside the gene matches. The CDR3 has 17 amino acids. Germline loops: CDR1 SEHNR, CDR2 FQNEAQ (reference sequence). All unsorted peripheral T cells were captured because whole blood was used without fractionation.

The chain is built from TRBV7-9 and TRBJ2-5, with TRBD2 matching 9 bases. The source of this sequence is an adult in good health. The sequenced sample consisted of blood. CDR3 bases: TGTGCCAGCAGCTTAGCCCAGCGGGGGGCCGGGCAAGAGACCCAGTACTTC. Protein product: CASSLAQRGAGQETQYF. Drawing the rest from reference TRBV7-9 and TRBJ2-5, the complete variable domain is DTGVSQNPRHKITKRGQNVTFRCDPISEHNRLYWYRQTLGQGPEFLTYFQNEAQLEKSRLLSDRFSAERPKGSFSTLEIQRTEQGDSAMYLCASSLAQRGAGQETQYFGPGTRLLVL.